The clone carrying this TCR beta chain has at least ten counts. The antigen is undetermined. The record originates from a study of naive and memory T cell subsets. Overall study findings and caveats: Possibly reflecting memory cells re-expressing CD45RA, a few larger clonotypes occurred in naive repertoires, especially CD8.

Both TRBC1 and TRBC2 were covered by a beta constant-region primer of two equimolar oligonucleotides. Four rounds of PCR amplified the ligated cDNA using nested alpha and beta constant-region primers plus SP2. TCRdb re-analysed the UMI-ligation and nested PCR reads in MiXCR, keeping a single row per CDR3 protein. The sample shows 140,000 to 150,000 distinct CDR3 sequences, 22% of them seen only once. The V segment lost 7 bases and the J segment 7 bases; nucleotides outside the gene matches: 13. The CDR3 is 14 residues long. Germline V gene data show CDR1 as SQVTM and CDR2 as ANQGSEA. Cells stained for CD3, CD4, CD8, CD45RA and CD27 were sorted into four subsets.

The source material was naive CD4+ T cells from blood. The chain links TRBV29-1 to TRBJ2-1; the match to TRBD2 covers 7 bases. The clonotype originates from a human donor in good health. The CDR3 reads CSGARLAENNEQFF. CDR3 nucleotide sequence: TGCAGCGGGGCGCGGCTAGCGGAAAATAATGAGCAGTTCTTC.